This paragraph covers one TCR beta chain sequence. PCR employed 60 Vbeta and 13 Jbeta primers. TCRdb keeps only in-frame clones here, not all; method: immunoSEQ multiplex PCR. This table holds approximately 190,000 clones, about 81% found once. This record comes from a study of cytomegalovirus exposure and HLA in healthy donors. Trimming removed 2 bases at V and 7 bases at J, with 12 bases between. The CDR3 is 13 amino acids. In germline, CDR1 is GTSNPN, CDR2 SVGIG (reference sequence). The gene calls are TRBV30 and TRBJ1-5; D possibly corresponds to TRBD1 (5 bases). Sequencing used PBMCs. The source of this sequence is a young woman in good health and CMV-seropositive. This CDR3 reads CAWSPGQGQPQHF. As DNA, the CDR3 is TGTGCCTGGAGTCCCGGCCAGGGCCAGCCCCAGCATTTT.